This is a list of T cell receptor beta chains from one sample in a study of OX40 agonist ivuxolimab in advanced cancers. Generated by immunoSEQ multiplex PCR, the TCRdb table keeps only in-frame clones and is missing some. The sample lists roughly 90,000 clones; around 88% were seen once. The input for sequencing was CD4+ or CD8+ T cells sorted from blood, taken in a trial of the OX40 agonist ivuxolimab. The receptors come from an adult with an advanced solid tumor such as melanoma, head and neck, liver or kidney cancer. CDR3s include the opening cysteine and the closing phenylalanine or tryptophan. D genes are given only for firm matches. Size is omitted from some rows. Given values are once, few, many or a class for expanded clones.

v_gene	j_gene	len	d_gene	abundance	CDR3nt	CDR3aa
TRBV7-2	TRBJ1-4	16	TRBD1	.	TGTGCCAGCAGCCCGAGAACAGGGGCCCTTAATGAAAAACTGTTTTTT	CASSPRTGALNEKLFF
TRBV9	TRBJ2-7	14	.	.	TGTGCCAGCAGCGTAGCGGGGGGCGGTTACGAGCAGTACTTC	CASSVAGGGYEQYF
TRBV4-3	TRBJ2-2	16	TRBD2	.	TGCGCCAGCAGCCAAGGGGTCGCGGGGGGAGGCGGGGAGCTGTTTTTT	CASSQGVAGGGGELFF
TRBV28	TRBJ1-5	13	.	.	TGTGCCAGCATCCCATATAGCAATCAGCCCCAGCATTTT	CASIPYSNQPQHF
TRBV15	TRBJ2-1	14	TRBD1	.	TGTGCCACCAGCAGGGGACAGGGGGCCTATGAGCAGTTCTTC	CATSRGQGAYEQFF
TRBV19	TRBJ2-7	13	.	.	TGTGCCAGTAAGGCTGCGAGCTCCTACGAGCAGTACTTC	CASKAASSYEQYF
TRBV30	TRBJ1-5	14	.	.	TGTGCCTGGAAAGGGCCGTCGGGCAATCAGCCCCAGCATTTT	CAWKGPSGNQPQHF
TRBV11-2	TRBJ1-4	19	.	.	TGTGCCAGCAGCTTAATAGGTGCAGGCCGTAATGTGGGTAATGAAAAACTGTTTTTT	CASSLIGAGRNVGNEKLFF
TRBV6-5	TRBJ2-5	14	TRBD1	.	TGTGCCAGCAGTTCGAACAGGGGGAAAGAGACCCAGTACTTC	CASSSNRGKETQYF
TRBV7-8	TRBJ1-5	15	.	.	TGTGCCAGCAGCTTTGGGTCACAGAGTAATCAGCCCCAGCATTTT	CASSFGSQSNQPQHF
TRBV4-2	TRBJ2-1	15	.	.	TGTGCCAGCAGCTTTAGCGGTGGGGCCTACAATGAGCAGTTCTTC	CASSFSGGAYNEQFF
TRBV7-3	TRBJ2-3	15	TRBD2	.	TGTGCCAGCAGCTTGGGAGCGGGGGGCACAGATACGCAGTATTTT	CASSLGAGGTDTQYF
TRBV5-1	TRBJ2-7	17	TRBD2	.	TGCGCCAGCAGCTTGGGGAATAGCGGGAGGCTAGCCTACGAGCAGTACTTC	CASSLGNSGRLAYEQYF
TRBV4-3	TRBJ1-1	15	.	.	TGCGCCAGCAGCCCTGAGGGGGGCGGTTGGACTGAAGCTTTCTTT	CASSPEGGGWTEAFF
TRBV5-5	TRBJ2-7	15	.	.	TGTGCCAGCAGCTTGAACCCAGGTGTGGGGAACGAGCAGTACTTC	CASSLNPGVGNEQYF
TRBV27	TRBJ2-1	12	.	.	TGTGCCAGCAGTTTCCAGGGGAATGAGCAGTTCTTC	CASSFQGNEQFF
TRBV25-1	TRBJ1-4	15	.	.	TGTGCCAGCAGTGAGTACAGGGTTGGGGCATGGAAACTGTTTTTT	CASSEYRVGAWKLFF
TRBV19	TRBJ1-2	15	TRBD1	.	TGTGCCAGTAATTTGGACAGGGGGCGCAACTATGGCTACACCTTC	CASNLDRGRNYGYTF
TRBV14	TRBJ1-4	14	.	.	TGTGCCAGCAGCGATAGACAGGCTAATGAAAAACTGTTTTTT	CASSDRQANEKLFF
TRBV4-2	TRBJ1-3	14	.	.	TGTGCCAGCAGCCCGGGGGGCTCTGGAAACACCATATATTTT	CASSPGGSGNTIYF
TRBV7-7	TRBJ2-1	13	.	.	TGTGCTAGCAGCCCCTTTATTGGCAATGAGCAGTTCTTC	CASSPFIGNEQFF
TRBV30	TRBJ1-2	12	TRBD1	.	TGTGCCCAATCAACAGGGGGCAGCGGCTACACCTTC	CAQSTGGSGYTF
TRBV29-1	TRBJ2-5	15	TRBD2	.	TGCAGCGTTGAGGGAGGGGCCCCAGTCGGGGAGACCCAGTACTTC	CSVEGGAPVGETQYF
TRBV14	TRBJ2-5	12	.	.	TGTGCCAGCAGCCTGACGGGCGGGACCCAGTACTTC	CASSLTGGTQYF
TRBV10-3	TRBJ2-7	14	TRBD1	.	TGTGCCATCAGTGCCGGGACAGGGGATGACGAGCAGTACTTC	CAISAGTGDDEQYF
TRBV6-1	TRBJ1-2	11	.	.	TGTGCCAGCGGGTACGCCTATGGCTACACCTTC	CASGYAYGYTF
TRBV30	TRBJ1-5	11	.	.	TGTGCCTGGAGTGTGGGTCAGCCCCAGCATTTT	CAWSVGQPQHF
TRBV2	TRBJ1-1	14	TRBD1	.	TGTGCCAGCGGGACAGGGAGCGAGGCCACTGAAGCTTTCTTT	CASGTGSEATEAFF
TRBV5-5	TRBJ2-7	15	.	.	TGTGCCAGCAGCTTCGGCGGACAGCTACACTACGAGCAGTACTTC	CASSFGGQLHYEQYF
TRBV9	TRBJ2-3	16	TRBD1	.	TGTGCCAGCAGCGATTCACAGGGGGTTAGCACAGATACGCAGTATTTT	CASSDSQGVSTDTQYF
TRBV9	TRBJ2-1	13	.	.	TGTGCCAGCACCGGACCCGGAGACAATGAGCAGTTCTTC	CASTGPGDNEQFF
TRBV30	TRBJ2-5	13	.	.	TGTGCCTGGACTCGGACAGCGGAGGAGACCCAGTACTTC	CAWTRTAEETQYF
TRBV7-9	TRBJ2-2	16	TRBD2	.	TGTGCCAGCAGCTTAGACAGCGGGGTAAACACCGGGGAGCTGTTTTTT	CASSLDSGVNTGELFF
TRBV27	TRBJ1-2	16	TRBD1	.	TGTGCCAGCAGTTTAATCGGGGACAGATCTAACTATGGCTACACCTTC	CASSLIGDRSNYGYTF
TRBV30	TRBJ2-7	13	TRBD1	.	TGTGCCTACGACAGGGGCTTCTCCTACGAGCAGTACTTC	CAYDRGFSYEQYF
TRBV25-1	TRBJ2-7	14	TRBD1	.	TGTGCCAGCAGTGATGCGACAGGGTCCTACGAGCAGTACTTC	CASSDATGSYEQYF
TRBV6-6	TRBJ1-2	15	.	once	TGTGCCAGCAGCACTCCAAGACAGGCGGTCTATGGCTACACCTTC	CASSTPRQAVYGYTF
TRBV4-2	TRBJ2-3	14	TRBD2	.	TGTGCCAGCAGCCGTCTAGCGGGCACAGATACGCAGTATTTT	CASSRLAGTDTQYF
TRBV11-2	TRBJ2-1	16	.	once	TGTGCCAGCAGCTTAGATCTCGAGGCCTCCTACAATGAGCAGTTCTTC	CASSLDLEASYNEQFF
TRBV5-4	TRBJ2-1	14	.	.	TGTGCCAGCAGCGCGCGCACAGCGTACAATGAGCAGTTCTTC	CASSARTAYNEQFF
TRBV11-1	TRBJ2-1	15	.	.	TGTGCCAGCAGCTCCAGACAGGACCCCTACAATGAGCAGTTCTTC	CASSSRQDPYNEQFF
TRBV6-6	TRBJ2-1	14	TRBD2	.	TGTGCCAGCCTACTAGCGGGAGGGCTCGCTGAGCAGTTCTTC	CASLLAGGLAEQFF
TRBV5-1	TRBJ1-2	16	.	.	TGCGCCAGCAGCCCAGGCCCGGACCCGGGGAACCATGGCTACACCTTC	CASSPGPDPGNHGYTF
TRBV10-3	TRBJ2-5	14	.	.	TGTGCCATCAGTAGGAGGGCTACTGGGGAGACCCAGTACTTC	CAISRRATGETQYF
TRBV19	TRBJ2-2	15	.	.	TGTGCCAGTAGTATCACCGGTGCCAACACCGGGGAGCTGTTTTTT	CASSITGANTGELFF
TRBV18	TRBJ2-1	14	.	.	TGTGCCAGCTCGGGGTGGGACCCCTCCTACGGAGAGTTCTTC	CASSGWDPSYGEFF
TRBV7-3	TRBJ2-3	15	TRBD2	.	TGTGCCAGCAGCTTTCTAGCGGGAGGCGTAGATACGCAGTATTTT	CASSFLAGGVDTQYF
TRBV5-6	TRBJ1-4	18	.	.	TGTGCCAGCAGCTCCTCTCCGGGACAAAAAGGGACTAATGAAAAACTGTTTTTT	CASSSSPGQKGTNEKLFF
TRBV7-2	TRBJ2-2	14	.	few	TGTGCCAGCAGCTCGGGACTCAACACCGGGGAGCTGTTTTTT	CASSSGLNTGELFF
TRBV6-5	TRBJ2-3	13	.	.	TGTGCCAGCAGTTACAAGGGGGGGGATACGCAGTATTTT	CASSYKGGDTQYF
TRBV28	TRBJ2-6	18	.	.	TGTGCCAGCAGCCCAATAGGGGTACAGGGCTTTGGGGCCAACGTCCTGACTTTC	CASSPIGVQGFGANVLTF
TRBV30	TRBJ2-4	18	TRBD2	.	TGTGCCTGGGGTATTGCGGGGGTGGGGCGGGAAACCAAAAACATTCAGTACTTC	CAWGIAGVGRETKNIQYF
TRBV6-1	TRBJ2-7	15	.	once	TGTGCCAGCAGTGAAGCGCCAGGTGCCTCCTACGAGCAGTACTTC	CASSEAPGASYEQYF
TRBV19	TRBJ1-1	13	.	few	TGTGCCAGTCGGGGGGAGATTGGGACTGAAGCTTTCTTT	CASRGEIGTEAFF
TRBV6-1	TRBJ2-3	16	.	.	TGTGCCAGCAGTGAACCGACCGTTACTAGCACAGATACGCAGTATTTT	CASSEPTVTSTDTQYF
TRBV20-1	TRBJ2-7	11	.	.	TGCAGTGGTAGAGCAGACTACGAGCAGTACTTC	CSGRADYEQYF
TRBV9	TRBJ2-2	14	.	few	TGTGCCAGCCAGGGTGGGACCGTGGTCGGGGAGCTGTTTTTT	CASQGGTVVGELFF
TRBV7-3	TRBJ2-3	14	.	.	TGTGCCAGCAGCTTTGGGGGGTCCACAGATACGCAGTATTTT	CASSFGGSTDTQYF
TRBV30	TRBJ2-1	16	.	once	TGTGCCTGGAGGATACGAGCGGGCTTAGCCTACAATGAGCAGTTCTTC	CAWRIRAGLAYNEQFF
TRBV5-1	TRBJ1-2	17	TRBD1	.	TGCGCCAGCAGCCAGCGGACAGGGGGCGCCCCTAACTATGGCTACACCTTC	CASSQRTGGAPNYGYTF